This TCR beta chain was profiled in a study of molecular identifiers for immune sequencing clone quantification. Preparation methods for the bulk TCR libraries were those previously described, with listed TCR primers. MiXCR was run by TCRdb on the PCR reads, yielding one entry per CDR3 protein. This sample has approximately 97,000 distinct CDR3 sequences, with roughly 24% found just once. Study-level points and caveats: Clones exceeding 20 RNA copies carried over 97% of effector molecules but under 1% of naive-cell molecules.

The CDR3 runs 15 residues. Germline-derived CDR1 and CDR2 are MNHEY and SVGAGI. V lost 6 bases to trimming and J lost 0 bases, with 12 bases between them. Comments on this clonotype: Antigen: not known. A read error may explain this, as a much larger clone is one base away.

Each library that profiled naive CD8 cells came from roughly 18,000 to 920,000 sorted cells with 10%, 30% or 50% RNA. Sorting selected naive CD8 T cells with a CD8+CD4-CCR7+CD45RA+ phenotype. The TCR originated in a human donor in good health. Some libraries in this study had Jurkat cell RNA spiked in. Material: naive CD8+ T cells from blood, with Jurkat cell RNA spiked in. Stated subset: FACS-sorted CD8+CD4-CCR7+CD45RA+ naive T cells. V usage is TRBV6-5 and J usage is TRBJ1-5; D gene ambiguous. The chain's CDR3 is CASSSQRYSNQPQHF. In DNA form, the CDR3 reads TGTGCCAGCAGCTCACAGAGGTATAGCAATCAGCCCCAGCATTTT.